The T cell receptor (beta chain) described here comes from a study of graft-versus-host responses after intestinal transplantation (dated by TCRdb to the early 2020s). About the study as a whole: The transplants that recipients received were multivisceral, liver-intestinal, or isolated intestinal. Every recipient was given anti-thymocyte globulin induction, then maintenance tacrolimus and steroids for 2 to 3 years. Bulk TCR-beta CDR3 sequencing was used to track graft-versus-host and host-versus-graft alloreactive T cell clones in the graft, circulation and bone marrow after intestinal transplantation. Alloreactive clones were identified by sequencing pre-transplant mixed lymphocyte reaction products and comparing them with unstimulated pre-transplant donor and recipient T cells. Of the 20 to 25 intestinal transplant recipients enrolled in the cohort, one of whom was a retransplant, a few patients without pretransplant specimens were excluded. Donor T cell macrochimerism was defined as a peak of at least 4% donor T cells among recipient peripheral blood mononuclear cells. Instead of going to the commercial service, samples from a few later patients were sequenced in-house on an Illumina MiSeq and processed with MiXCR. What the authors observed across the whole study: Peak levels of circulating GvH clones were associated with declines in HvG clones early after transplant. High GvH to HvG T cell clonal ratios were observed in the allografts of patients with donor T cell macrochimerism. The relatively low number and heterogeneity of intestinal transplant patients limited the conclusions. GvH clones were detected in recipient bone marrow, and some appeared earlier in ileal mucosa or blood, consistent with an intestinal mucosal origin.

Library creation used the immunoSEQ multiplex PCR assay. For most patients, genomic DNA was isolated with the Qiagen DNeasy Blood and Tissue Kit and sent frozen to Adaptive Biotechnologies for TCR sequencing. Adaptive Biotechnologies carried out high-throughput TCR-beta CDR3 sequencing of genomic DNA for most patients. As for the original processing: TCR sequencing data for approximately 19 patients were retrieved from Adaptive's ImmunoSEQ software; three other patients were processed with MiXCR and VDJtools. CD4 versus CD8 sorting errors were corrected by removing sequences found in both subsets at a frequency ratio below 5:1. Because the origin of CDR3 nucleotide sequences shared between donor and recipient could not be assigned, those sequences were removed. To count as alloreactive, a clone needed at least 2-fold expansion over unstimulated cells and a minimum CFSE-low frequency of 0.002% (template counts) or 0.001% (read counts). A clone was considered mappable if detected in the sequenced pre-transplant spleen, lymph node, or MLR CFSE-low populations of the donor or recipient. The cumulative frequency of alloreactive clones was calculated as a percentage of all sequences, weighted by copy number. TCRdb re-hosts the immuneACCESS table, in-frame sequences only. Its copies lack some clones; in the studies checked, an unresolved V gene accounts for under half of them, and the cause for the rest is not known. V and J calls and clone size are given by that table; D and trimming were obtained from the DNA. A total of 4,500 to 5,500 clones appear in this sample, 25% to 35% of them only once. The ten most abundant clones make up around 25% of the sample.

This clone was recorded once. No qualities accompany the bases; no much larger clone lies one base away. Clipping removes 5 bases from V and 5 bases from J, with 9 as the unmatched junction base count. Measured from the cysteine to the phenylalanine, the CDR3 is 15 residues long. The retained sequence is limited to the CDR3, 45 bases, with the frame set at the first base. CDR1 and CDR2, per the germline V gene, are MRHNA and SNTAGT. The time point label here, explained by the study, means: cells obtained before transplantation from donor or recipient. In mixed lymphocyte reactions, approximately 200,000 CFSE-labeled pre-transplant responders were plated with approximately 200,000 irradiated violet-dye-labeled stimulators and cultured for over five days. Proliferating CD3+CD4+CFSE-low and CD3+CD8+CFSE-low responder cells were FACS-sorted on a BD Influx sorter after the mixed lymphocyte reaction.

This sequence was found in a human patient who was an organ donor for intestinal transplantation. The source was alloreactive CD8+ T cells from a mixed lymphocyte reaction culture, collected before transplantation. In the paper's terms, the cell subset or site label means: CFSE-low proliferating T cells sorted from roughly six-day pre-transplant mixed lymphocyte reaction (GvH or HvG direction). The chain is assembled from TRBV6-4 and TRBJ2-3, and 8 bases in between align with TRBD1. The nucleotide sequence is TGTGCCAGCAGTCTAACCAGGGGGCATAAAGATACGCAGTATTTT. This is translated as CASSLTRGHKDTQYF.